Following are 25 T cell receptor beta chains from one sample sequenced in a study of regulatory T cells in long-lasting Graves disease. Investigators prepared the TCR beta libraries by applying iRepertoire HTBI primers and Arm-PCR of CDR3 regions. TCRdb used MiXCR to reprocess the multiplex PCR reads, holding one entry per CDR3 protein. The sample carries 240,000 or so distinct CDR3 sequences, 20% to 25% recorded once. The time point here: newly diagnosed GD, antithyroid drugs for less than 3 months. Generation of the TCR library employed RNA extracted from PBMCs. Sequencing was performed on peripheral blood mononuclear cells (PBMCs), taken at new diagnosis, from a patient treated with antithyroid drugs. The receptors shown here come from a female donor with Graves disease.

A few counts support this clonotype. V gene TRBV5-1 combines with J gene TRBJ1-3; no clear D. V dropped 5 bases and J dropped 2 bases, with 14 bases sitting between them. In germline, CDR1 is SGHRS, CDR2 YFSETQ. This CDR3 has 15 amino acids. CDR3 in DNA: TGCGCCAGCAGAGCCGGGGTGGAAACTGGAAACACCATATATTTT. Amino acid sequence: CASRAGVETGNTIYF.

This clonotype occurred many times. The chain links TRBV6-1 to TRBJ2-3; 10 bases agree with TRBD2. The junction had 7 bases not matched to a gene; V was cut back by 7 bases and J by 3 bases. The CDR3 runs to 15 residues. Germline assignment: CDR1 MNHNS and CDR2 SASEGT. CDR3 nucleotides: TGTGCCAGCACTCTACAACTAGCGGGAACAGATACGCAGTATTTT. It encodes CASTLQLAGTDTQYF.

The sample holds many counts of this clonotype. The genes are TRBV29-1 and TRBJ1-2; 8 bases are shared with TRBD1. Germline V lookup: CDR1 SQVTM, CDR2 ANQGSEA. The CDR3 extends over 17 amino acids. With 0 bases clipped from V and 5 bases from J, the junction kept 14 bases outside the gene matches. The CDR3 here is CSVEDRGTGEAKYGYTF. DNA of the CDR3: TGCAGCGTTGAAGACAGAGGGACAGGCGAGGCCAAATATGGCTACACCTTC. Full variable domain (missing parts from reference TRBV29-1 and TRBJ1-2): SAVISQKPSRDICQRGTSLTIQCQVDSQVTMMFWYRQQPGQSLTLIATANQGSEATYESGFVIDKFPISRPNLTFSTLTVSNMSPEDSSIYLCSVEDRGTGEAKYGYTFGSGTRLTVV.

The chain employs TRBV6-2 or TRBV6-3 and TRBJ1-1; weak D call: TRBD1 (6 bases). V dropped 0 bases and J dropped 1 base, with 9 bases sitting between them. Germline lookup yields CDR1 MNHEY and CDR2 SVGEGT. This CDR3 is 15 amino acids long. The chain's CDR3 is CASSYSWGQNTEAFF. As DNA, the CDR3 is TGTGCCAGCAGTTACTCATGGGGACAGAACACTGAAGCTTTCTTT.

The chain links TRBV6-2 or TRBV6-3 to TRBJ2-7; D perhaps matches TRBD2 (6 bases). This CDR3 contains 15 residues. Germline V CDR1 and CDR2: MNHEY, SVGEGT. Trimming pared 5 bases from V and 0 bases from J, leaving 14 bases between. The CDR3 sequence: CASSERASASYEQYF. In DNA, the CDR3 is TGTGCCAGCAGTGAGCGGGCTAGCGCCTCCTACGAGCAGTACTTC.

In its sample, this clonotype was seen many times. The V and J genes are TRBV20-1 and TRBJ2-5; 8 bases map to TRBD2. CDR1 is DFQATT and CDR2 is SNEGSKA in the germline V gene (reference sequence). J lost 2 bases, V lost 1 base, and 6 bases had no gene match. CDR3 length equals 15 residues. Here the CDR3 DNA reads TGCAGTGCTAGAGGCCGGGGGGGGTGGCAAGAGACCCAGTACTTC. Amino acid sequence: CSARGRGGWQETQYF.

On this clonotype itself: At one end the junction does not follow the germline gene, possibly because of a read error. This chain uses TRBV6-2 or TRBV6-3 with TRBJ2-4; D is perhaps TRBD2 (5 bases). Germline loops: CDR1 MNHEY, CDR2 SVGEGT. The CDR3 length is 17 residues. CDR3 sequence (DNA): TGTGCCAGCACCCTAGGTTGGGCGGGCCTAGCCAAAAACATTCGGTACTTC. Protein product: CASTLGWAGLAKNIRYF.

This clonotype was seen ten or more times. CDR3 coding DNA: TGCAGTGCTAGGAAGGGGGCCAGTTCCGAGCAGTACTTC. Its protein product is CSARKGASSEQYF. The gene calls are TRBV20-1 and TRBJ2-7, with TRBD1 matching 7 bases. The junction had 8 bases not matched to a gene; V was cut back by 3 bases and J by 6 bases. The CDR3 totals 13 residues. The germline V gene has CDR1 DFQATT and CDR2 SNEGSKA (reference sequence).

The V gene is TRBV7-7, the J gene TRBJ2-2; perhaps TRBD1 as D (6 bases). The CDR3 is 14 residues long. The V end lost 3 bases, the J end lost 1 base, and 6 bases lay between the germline ends. CDR1 SSHAT and CDR2 FNYEAQ come from the germline V gene (reference sequence). CDR3: CASSLDRNTGELFF. The CDR3, as DNA: TGTGCCAGCAGCTTGGACAGGAACACCGGGGAGCTGTTTTTT.

This clonotype was counted ten times or more. CDR3 DNA sequence: TGTGCCACCAGTGATTCTCGGACAGGGTGGTACAATGAGCAGTTCTTC. Its protein is CATSDSRTGWYNEQFF. The gene calls are TRBV24-1 and TRBJ2-1; 8 bases agree with TRBD1. This CDR3 spans 16 amino acids. V was clipped by 2 bases and J by 4 bases; unmatched bases: 6. From germline, CDR1 is KGHDR and CDR2 SFDVKD.

This clonotype occurred many times. The rearrangement joins TRBV5-1 to TRBJ2-2; no clear D gene. The V end lost 4 bases, the J end lost 1 base, and 8 bases lay between the germline ends. This CDR3 is built from 14 residues. Germline V gene sequence: CDR1 SGHRS, CDR2 YFSETQ. CDR3 loop: CASSSGLNTGELFF. The CDR3 DNA reads as TGCGCCAGCAGCAGTGGGCTGAACACCGGGGAGCTGTTTTTT.

There are many counts of this clonotype. The chain has TRBV2 and TRBJ2-5; D uncertain. V lost 7 bases and J 3 bases, leaving 18 bases between the germline ends. CDR1 and CDR2 from the germline V gene are SNHLY and FYNNEI. The CDR3 sequence is 15 residues long. The CDR3 loop reads CASKGITAVKETQYF. For the CDR3, the DNA is TGTGCCAGCAAGGGCATCACGGCAGTCAAAGAGACCCAGTACTTC. The variable domain in full, completed from reference TRBV2 and TRBJ2-5, reads EPEVTQTPSHQVTQMGQEVILRCVPISNHLYFYWYRQILGQKVEFLVSFYNNEISEKSEIFDDQFSVERPDGSNFTLKIRSTKLEDSAMYFCASKGITAVKETQYFGPGTRLLVL.

This clonotype was seen at least ten times. This chain uses TRBV29-1 with TRBJ1-5; perhaps TRBD1 as D (6 bases). Germline CDR1 is SQVTM and CDR2 is ANQGSEA. The CDR3 spans 14 residues. With 4 bases removed from V and 4 bases from J, the gap between germline ends came to 14 bases. The CDR3 here is CSVGGGLGNQPQHF. The CDR3 coding sequence is TGCAGCGTTGGCGGGGGGCTCGGAAATCAGCCCCAGCATTTT.

This clonotype has just a few counts. CDR3 DNA: TGTGCCAGTAGCCCTCGGGACGTTCAGCCCCAGCATTTT. Its protein product is CASSPRDVQPQHF. V usage is TRBV19 and J usage is TRBJ1-5; maybe TRBD1 (5 bases). The V gene's germline CDR1 is LNHDA and CDR2 SQIVND (reference sequence). Trimming removed 6 bases at V and 6 bases at J, with 12 bases between. The CDR3 is made up of 13 amino acids.

In this sample, this clonotype turned up a few times. The chain employs TRBV20-1 and TRBJ2-2; 14 nucleotides line up with TRBD2. V dropped 3 bases and J dropped 7; count of bases not matched to a gene: 7. There are 16 residues in the CDR3. Germline lookup yields CDR1 DFQATT and CDR2 SNEGSKA (reference sequence). The CDR3 DNA sequence: TGCAGTGCTAGGCAGGGCGGGACTAGCGGGGGCGGGGAGCTGTTTTTT. It yields the protein CSARQGGTSGGGELFF.

V usage is TRBV5-4 and J usage is TRBJ1-1, with 7 bases identical to TRBD1. CDR3 length: 15 amino acids. Trimming removed 4 bases from V and 0 bases from J; junction bases left unmatched: 6. Germline assignment: CDR1 SGHNT and CDR2 YYREEE (reference sequence). CDR3 sequence reads: CASSKQGGLNTEAFF. Here the CDR3 DNA reads TGTGCCAGCAGCAAGCAGGGGGGCCTGAACACTGAAGCTTTCTTT.

This rearrangement joins TRBV20-1 to TRBJ2-2; D perhaps matches TRBD1 (5 bases). CDR3 length equals 16 residues. Trimming took 3 bases from V and 3 from J, leaving 17 bases between them. Germline assignment: CDR1 DFQATT and CDR2 SNEGSKA (reference sequence). In nucleotides, the CDR3 is TGCAGTGCTAGCCCCGGTGGGCCAGGGCACACCGGGGAGCTGTTTTTT. Translating it yields CSASPGGPGHTGELFF.

This clonotype has at least ten counts. The chain joins TRBV5-5 to TRBJ2-7; the D is unclear. V was trimmed by 0 bases and J by 0 bases, leaving 10 bases between them. CDR1 and CDR2 from the germline V gene are SGHKS and YYEKEE (reference sequence). The CDR3 is 15 amino acids. The CDR3 is CASSLEWTGSYEQYF. The CDR3 bases are TGTGCCAGCAGCTTGGAGTGGACGGGCTCCTACGAGCAGTACTTC.

This clonotype was observed a handful of times. This rearrangement joins TRBV27 to TRBJ1-5, with 8 bases lining up with TRBD1. The CDR3 runs 15 residues. The V gene end was trimmed by 6 bases and the J gene end by 9 bases; junction bases not matched to a gene: 13. CDR1 MNHEY and CDR2 SMNVEV come from the germline V gene (reference sequence). The chain's CDR3 is CASSIMGQVERPQHF. The DNA of the CDR3 is TGTGCCAGCAGCATAATGGGACAGGTGGAACGGCCCCAGCATTTT.

A note on this clonotype: A read error is the likely source, as a far larger clone sits one nucleotide away. V gene TRBV30 combines with J gene TRBJ2-4, with TRBD2 matching 11 bases. Germline values: CDR1 GTSNPN, CDR2 SVGIG (reference sequence). V lost 3 bases and J lost 13; bases outside the gene matches: 17. The CDR3 consists of 16 residues. This CDR3 is CAWRASGRSLGNEQYF. CDR3 coding DNA: TGTGCCTGGAGGGCTAGCGGGAGGTCATTGGGGAATGAGCAGTACTTC.

This clonotype was seen many times. V usage is TRBV6-2 or TRBV6-3 and J usage is TRBJ2-2; 10 bases are shared with TRBD1. Germline V gene lookup returns CDR1 MNHEY and CDR2 SVGEGT. The V and J ends lost 0 bases and 6 bases, in that order; junction bases with no gene match: 10. The CDR3 is made up of 18 amino acids. CDR3 bases: TGTGCCAGCAGTTACTCTACCGGCGGGACAGGGGCACCCGGGGAGCTGTTTTTT. It is translated as CASSYSTGGTGAPGELFF.

This clonotype was seen at least ten times. The rearrangement links TRBV11-2 to TRBJ2-5; D remains unclear. The germline V gene has CDR1 SGHAT and CDR2 FQNNGV. This CDR3 contains 13 residues. Between the trimmed V and J ends, which lost 3 bases and 2 bases, there was a span of 7 bases. The CDR3 nucleotides are TGTGCCAGCAGCTTGAGCATTCAAGAGACCCAGTACTTC. It translates to CASSLSIQETQYF.

This clonotype was counted a few times. This chain connects TRBV25-1 to TRBJ2-1; tentative D call: TRBD2 (5 bases). CDR1 is MGHDK, CDR2 SYGVNS, per germline. The CDR3 spans 13 residues. The V gene lost 6 bases and the J gene lost 2 bases, with 8 bases spanning the gap. The CDR3 spells CASRGSAYNEQFF. The CDR3 DNA sequence: TGTGCCAGCAGGGGTAGCGCCTACAATGAGCAGTTCTTC.

This clonotype was seen more than once but under ten times. An end of the junction differs from the germline gene, which may be a read error. This CDR3 is CASSLVPRDTMSSYNKQFF. CDR3 nucleotide sequence: TGTGCCAGCAGCTTAGTTCCTCGGGACACAATGAGCTCCTACAATAAGCAGTTCTTC. The rearrangement joins TRBV7-2 to TRBJ2-1, with D possibly being TRBD1 (6 bases). The CDR3 spans 19 residues. Germline lookup yields CDR1 SGHTA and CDR2 FQGNSA. The full variable domain, with the rest looked up from reference TRBV7-2 and TRBJ2-1, is GAGVSQSPSNKVTEKGKDVELRCDPISGHTALYWYRQSLGQGLEFLIYFQGNSAPDKSGLPSDRFSAERTGGSVSTLTIQRTQQEDSAVYLCASSLVPRDTMSSYNKQFFGPGTRLTVL.

This clonotype was seen just once. This sequence may be a read error, since a much larger clone differs from it by one base. The chain carries TRBV29-1 and TRBJ2-2; D may be TRBD1 or TRBD2 (5 bases each). Trimming removed 4 bases from V and 6 bases from J, with 9 bases in between. CDR3 length: 12 residues. Germline V lookup: CDR1 SQVTM, CDR2 ANQGSEA. CDR3 DNA: TGCAGCGTTGTGTCGGGGCCCGGGGAGCTGTTTTTT. Encoded protein: CSVVSGPGELFF.